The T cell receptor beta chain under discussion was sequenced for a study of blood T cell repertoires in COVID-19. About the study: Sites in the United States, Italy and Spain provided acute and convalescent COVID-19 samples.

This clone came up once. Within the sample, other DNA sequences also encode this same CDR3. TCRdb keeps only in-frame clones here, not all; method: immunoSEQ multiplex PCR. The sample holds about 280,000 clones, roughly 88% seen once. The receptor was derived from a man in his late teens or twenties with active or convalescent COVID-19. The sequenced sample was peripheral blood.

Here the CDR3 reads CASSPGQGNSPLHF. CDR3 sequence (DNA): TGTGCCAGCAGCCCGGGACAGGGTAATTCACCCCTCCACTTT. This chain links TRBV5-4 with TRBJ1-6; 9 nucleotides match TRBD1. CDR1 and CDR2 (germline): SGHNT, YYREEE (reference sequence). There are 14 residues in the CDR3. With V trimmed by 4 bases and J by 6 bases, 2 bases remained unmatched.